The TCR beta chain described here comes from a study of T cells in Graves' hyperthyroidism and ophthalmopathy. Between the trimmed V and J ends, which lost 3 bases and 4 bases, there was a span of 12 bases. The CDR3 consists of 14 residues. From germline, CDR1 is LNHDA and CDR2 SQIVND (reference sequence). This clonotype was detected only once. A read error is possible here, since a much larger clone lies one base away. The CDR3 carries no conserved terminal phenylalanine or tryptophan, so it likely arises from a read error. The CDR3 regions of TCR beta were amplified from RNA transcripts. The HTBI primer set drove a first-round RT-PCR of the TCR CDR3. TCRdb reanalysed the multiplex PCR reads using MiXCR and keeps one entry per CDR3 protein. The table includes about 760,000 distinct CDR3 sequences, under 45% detected once.

Sequenced material: blood. This chain links TRBV19 with TRBJ1-2, with unresolved D. The TCR comes from a woman aged 35 to 49 with Graves' hyperthyroidism. The CDR3 region is CASSMSVGSYGYTL. The CDR3 DNA is TGTGCCAGTAGTATGTCCGTAGGGAGCTATGGCTACACCCTC.